The 27 T cell receptor beta chains below were found in one sample sequenced in a study of technical replicates of blood from a handful of donors. TCRdb keeps only in-frame clones here, not all; method: immunoSEQ multiplex PCR. The profile shows approximately 79,000 clones, approximately 93% of them singletons. Sequences were obtained from T cells isolated from PBMCs. Receptor source: a human donor in good health.

The chain recombines TRBV9 with TRBJ1-5, with D hard to call. V was trimmed by 0 bases and J by 0 bases, leaving 7 bases between them. This CDR3 comprises 15 residues. Germline CDR1 reads SGDLS; CDR2 reads YYNGEE. CDR3 bases: TGTGCCAGCAGCGTAGGAGAACCTAGCAATCAGCCCCAGCATTTT. This encodes CASSVGEPSNQPQHF. Filled out from reference TRBV9 and TRBJ1-5, the complete variable domain reads DSGVTQTPKHLITATGQRVTLRCSPRSGDLSVYWYQQSLDQGLQFLIQYYNGEERAKGNILERFSAQQFPDLHSELNLSSLELGDSALYFCASSVGEPSNQPQHFGDGTRLSIL.

This sequence joins TRBV30 and TRBJ2-7; D is possibly TRBD1 (5 bases). The CDR3 spans 17 residues. Trimming pared 1 base from V and 0 bases from J, leaving 19 bases between. The germline V gene encodes CDR1 GTSNPN and CDR2 SVGIG (reference sequence). The CDR3 loop is CAWSARLDTQSSYEQYF. Written as DNA, the CDR3 is TGTGCCTGGAGTGCAAGACTGGACACCCAAAGCTCCTACGAGCAGTACTTC.

A remark on this clone: Other nucleotide sequences in the sample specify the same CDR3. The gene calls are TRBV5-1 and TRBJ2-1, with 8 bases that match TRBD2. The CDR3 is made up of 14 amino acids. CDR1 is SGHRS, CDR2 YFSETQ, per germline. The V gene end was trimmed by 2 bases and the J gene end by 3 bases; junction bases not matched to a gene: 1. As DNA, the CDR3 is TGCGCCAGCAGCTTAGCGGGAGTCTACAATGAGCAGTTCTTC. Translation gives CASSLAGVYNEQFF.

CDR3 region: CASSLPPGNTGELFF. CDR3 bases: TGTGCCAGCAGCCTCCCCCCAGGGAACACCGGGGAGCTGTTTTTT. The chain combines TRBV7-9 with TRBJ2-2; unclear D gene. Germline values: CDR1 SEHNR, CDR2 FQNEAQ (reference sequence). The CDR3 totals 15 residues. V lost 5 bases to trimming and J lost 1 base, with 11 bases between them.

This chain joins TRBV6-1 and TRBJ2-7; 7 nucleotides agree with TRBD1. The CDR3 has 14 amino acids. V trimming: 6 bases; J trimming: 2 bases; junction bases outside the gene matches: 7. Germline CDR1 and CDR2: MNHNS and SASEGT. In DNA, the CDR3 is TGTGCCAGCAGATGGGGACAGTCCACCTACGAGCAGTACTTC. Protein sequence: CASRWGQSTYEQYF.

This sequence joins TRBV28 and TRBJ2-7; TRBD1 agrees at 7 bases. This CDR3 comprises 13 residues. The J segment lost 2 bases and the V segment lost 6 bases, leaving 4 bases of the junction unmatched. CDR1 and CDR2 from the germline V gene are MDHEN and SYDVKM. The CDR3 nucleotides read TGTGCCAGCAGCCGGGACAGCGCCTACGAGCAGTACTTC. This codes for CASSRDSAYEQYF.

CDR3 nucleotides: TGTGCCAGCAGTGAAATACTTTACAATGAGCAGTTCTTC. It translates to CASSEILYNEQFF. The V call is TRBV2, the J call TRBJ2-1, with D unclear. The CDR3 sequence is 13 residues long. Trimming removed 2 bases at V and 4 bases at J, with 6 bases between. Germline CDR1 and CDR2: SNHLY and FYNNEI.

This chain connects TRBV9 to TRBJ2-1, with no clear D. CDR3 length: 12 amino acids. The germline V gene encodes CDR1 SGDLS and CDR2 YYNGEE. V dropped 4 bases and J dropped 8 bases, with 10 bases sitting between them. CDR3 amino acids: CASSPSEDEQFF. Written as DNA, the CDR3 is TGTGCCAGCAGCCCCTCTGAGGATGAGCAGTTCTTC. Based on the CDR3 plus reference TRBV9 and TRBJ2-1, the full variable domain is DSGVTQTPKHLITATGQRVTLRCSPRSGDLSVYWYQQSLDQGLQFLIQYYNGEERAKGNILERFSAQQFPDLHSELNLSSLELGDSALYFCASSPSEDEQFFGPGTRLTVL.

J is TRBJ1-1 and V is TRBV20-1; weak D call: TRBD1 (5 bases). CDR3 length equals 11 residues. Trimming left V 0 bases short and J 8 bases short, with 7 bases between. Germline loops: CDR1 DFQATT, CDR2 SNEGSKA (reference sequence). The CDR3 here is CSARDHREAFF. CDR3 nucleotides: TGCAGTGCTAGAGATCACAGGGAAGCTTTCTTT.

V is TRBV30 and J is TRBJ1-5; D is unresolved. Between the trimmed V and J ends, which lost 1 base and 2 bases, there was a span of 6 bases. From germline, CDR1 is GTSNPN and CDR2 SVGIG (reference sequence). The CDR3 contains 13 residues. The CDR3 coding sequence is TGTGCCTGGAGTGGAGGTGGCAATCAGCCCCAGCATTTT. Amino acid sequence: CAWSGGGNQPQHF.

This sequence joins TRBV11-3 and TRBJ2-2, with 9 positions matching TRBD2. Trimming cost V 5 bases and J 2 bases; bases outside gene matches: 12. There are 18 residues in the CDR3. Germline V gene data show CDR1 as SGHNT and CDR2 as YENEEA. The CDR3 DNA sequence: TGTGCCAGCAGCCCCTCGGTTTTTCTAGCGGGAAACACCGGGGAGCTGTTTTTT. Its protein product is CASSPSVFLAGNTGELFF.

V and J are TRBV27 and TRBJ1-5; possible D gene TRBD1, 6 bases. The CDR3 extends over 15 amino acids. Looked up from germline, CDR1 is MNHEY and CDR2 is SMNVEV (reference sequence). The V end was cut by 4 bases, the J end by 3 bases, with 13 bases between. CDR3 sequence reads: CASSSEQGPNQPQHF. The CDR3 nucleotides are TGTGCCAGCAGTTCAGAACAGGGCCCCAATCAGCCCCAGCATTTT.

This chain links TRBV4-1 with TRBJ2-1, with D perhaps matching TRBD1 (6 bases). With 1 base removed from V and 7 bases from J, the gap between germline ends came to 23 bases. Germline V lookup: CDR1 MGHRA, CDR2 YSYEKL. The CDR3 has 18 residues. The CDR3 reads CASSQGILGPRRGNEQFF. The CDR3 region has the DNA TGCGCCAGCAGCCAAGGTATATTGGGACCCCGTAGGGGGAATGAGCAGTTCTTC.

The gene calls are TRBV7-8 and TRBJ1-1; a weak D match, TRBD1 (5 bases). Trimming pared 8 bases from V and 2 bases from J, leaving 12 bases between. Looked up from germline, CDR1 is SGHVS and CDR2 is FQNEAQ. The CDR3 loop spans 13 amino acids. The chain's CDR3 is CASSGGVNTEAFF. The CDR3 region has the DNA TGTGCCAGCTCGGGGGGGGTCAACACTGAAGCTTTCTTT.

The chain employs TRBV11-2 and TRBJ2-3, with 7 bases lining up with TRBD2. Trimming cost V 6 bases and J 3 bases; bases outside gene matches: 9. The CDR3 runs to 15 residues. The germline V gene has CDR1 SGHAT and CDR2 FQNNGV. CDR3 in amino acids: CASSRGGGSTDTQYF. CDR3 nucleotide sequence: TGTGCCAGCAGTAGGGGTGGCGGGAGTACAGATACGCAGTATTTT.

The chain carries TRBV7-7 and TRBJ1-5; D uncertain. Trimming removed 4 bases at V and 7 bases at J, with 11 bases between. This CDR3 is built from 13 residues. The germline CDR1 and CDR2 sequences are SSHAT and FNYEAQ (reference sequence). DNA for the CDR3: TGTGCCAGCAGCTCGGCCCTGGGCCAGCCCCAGCATTTT. This codes for CASSSALGQPQHF. Full variable domain (missing parts from reference TRBV7-7 and TRBJ1-5): GAGVSQSPRYKVTKRGQDVTLRCDPISSHATLYWYQQALGQGPEFLTYFNYEAQPDKSGLPSDRFSAERPEGSISTLTIQRTEQRDSAMYRCASSSALGQPQHFGDGTRLSIL.

V is TRBV5-5 and J is TRBJ2-2; perhaps TRBD1 as D (5 bases). Trimming left V 0 bases short and J 6 bases short, with 12 bases between. Germline V gives CDR1 SGHKS, CDR2 YYEKEE (reference sequence). The CDR3 sequence is 15 residues long. The CDR3 reads CASSLGQSLAGELFF. CDR3 sequence (DNA): TGTGCCAGCAGCTTGGGACAGTCGCTGGCCGGGGAGCTGTTTTTT.

V and J are TRBV6-5 and TRBJ2-1; 12 bases match TRBD1. Germline CDR1 and CDR2: MNHEY and SVGAGI. This CDR3 has 16 amino acids. J lost 8 bases, V lost 2 bases, and 7 bases had no gene match. The CDR3: CASSYPGTGGWDEQFF. In nucleotides, the CDR3 is TGTGCCAGCAGTTACCCCGGGACAGGGGGCTGGGATGAGCAGTTCTTC.

This clone was seen more than once but under ten times. The V call is TRBV11-1, the J call TRBJ2-7; D call uncertain. Germline values: CDR1 SGHAT, CDR2 FQDESV (reference sequence). The V and J ends lost 6 bases and 4 bases respectively, with 19 bases between them. This CDR3 is 15 amino acids long. This CDR3 is CASRPADGLEYEQYF. The CDR3 region has the DNA TGTGCCAGCAGACCGGCAGACGGGTTGGAGTACGAGCAGTACTTC.

The chain carries TRBV9 and TRBJ2-3; TRBD2 is a possible D gene (5 bases). This CDR3 comprises 15 residues. Trimming pared 0 bases from V and 3 bases from J, leaving 11 bases between. Germline V gene data show CDR1 as SGDLS and CDR2 as YYNGEE. CDR3 in DNA: TGTGCCAGCAGCGTAGGTACTAAGCGGACAGATACGCAGTATTTT. It is translated as CASSVGTKRTDTQYF.

This chain links TRBV28 with TRBJ2-2; D is ambiguous. Germline V gene data show CDR1 as MDHEN and CDR2 as SYDVKM. Trimming pared 4 bases from V and 10 bases from J, leaving 7 bases between. This CDR3 comprises 11 residues. The CDR3 sequence is CASSSPLELFF. For the CDR3, the DNA is TGTGCCAGCAGTTCTCCACTGGAGCTGTTTTTT.

The chain combines TRBV5-5 with TRBJ2-5, with TRBD2 identical over 7 bases. Looked up from germline, CDR1 is SGHKS and CDR2 is YYEKEE (reference sequence). The CDR3 runs to 15 residues. J gave up 1 base and V 4 bases, and 7 bases lay outside the gene matches. CDR3 region: CASSRGGQGQETQYF. As DNA, the CDR3 is TGTGCCAGCAGCCGGGGAGGGCAGGGCCAAGAGACCCAGTACTTC. The complete variable domain, with remaining parts taken from reference TRBV5-5 and TRBJ2-5, reads DAGVTQSPTHLIKTRGQQVTLRCSPISGHKSVSWYQQVLGQGPQFIFQYYEKEERGRGNFPDRFSARQFPNYSSELNVNALLLGDSALYLCASSRGGQGQETQYFGPGTRLLVL.

The chain joins TRBV7-3 to TRBJ2-3, with D tentatively TRBD2 (6 bases). CDR3 length: 20 residues. The V gene's germline CDR1 is SGHTA and CDR2 FQGTGA. The V end was cut by 5 bases, the J end by 2 bases, with 29 bases between. The CDR3 region has the DNA TGTGCCAGCAGCGGCCCGGTCCCAACCTATAGCGGAATTATCACAGATACGCAGTATTTT. This sequence encodes CASSGPVPTYSGIITDTQYF.

This chain uses TRBV18 with TRBJ2-7, with TRBD1 matching 7 bases. Germline CDR1 KGHSH, CDR2 LQKENI. J gave up 0 bases and V 5 bases, and 4 bases lay outside the gene matches. This CDR3 is 14 amino acids long. CDR3 amino acids: CASSNSGGSYEQYF. CDR3 nucleotides: TGTGCCAGCTCAAATTCAGGGGGCTCCTACGAGCAGTACTTC.

This chain links TRBV10-3 with TRBJ1-2; D may be TRBD1 (5 bases). CDR1 is ENHRY and CDR2 is SYGVKD in the germline V gene. Deletions cut 2 bases from V and 5 bases from J, with 12 bases between. This CDR3 spans 14 amino acids. The CDR3 nucleotides are TGTGCCATCAGTGAGATAGGGGTGGAATATGGCTACACCTTC. It yields the protein CAISEIGVEYGYTF.

The rearrangement uses TRBV11-3 and TRBJ2-1; TRBD2 matches 12 bases. The junction had 5 bases not matched to a gene; V was cut back by 5 bases and J by 6 bases. Germline lookup yields CDR1 SGHNT and CDR2 YENEEA. The CDR3 sequence is 15 residues long. CDR3 loop: CASSLTSGSPNEQFF. In nucleotides, the CDR3 is TGTGCCAGCAGCCTGACTAGCGGGAGCCCCAATGAGCAGTTCTTC.

The chain employs TRBV13 and TRBJ2-3; TRBD2 aligns across 12 bases. Germline CDR1 reads PRHDT; CDR2 reads FYEKMQ (reference sequence). Trimming at V came to 5 bases and at J to 4 bases, leaving 10 bases not matched to a gene. The CDR3 is 17 amino acids. The CDR3 DNA follows: TGTGCCAGCAGCATCGCGACTAGCGGGAGTACCTCAGATACGCAGTATTTT. This encodes CASSIATSGSTSDTQYF.